This is a list of T cell receptor beta chains from one sample in a study of CD8+ T cells in alopecia areata. This table comes from immunoSEQ multiplex PCR, and its TCRdb copy is limited to in-frame clones, with some not included. The sample records 100,000 to 120,000 clones, 56% being singletons. This specimen was CD4+ T cells sorted from blood, taken at week 24, from a patient treated with tofacitinib. The receptor set was obtained from a human donor with alopecia areata. Each CDR3 is given with its conserved first and last residue. A D gene is named only where the DNA matches it firmly. Rows give clone size only sometimes, using once, few, many, or a class for an expanded clone.

d_call clone_size j_call v_call cdr3_aa cdr3_nt
- - TRBJ1-6 TRBV7-2 CASSPHPDSSYSPLHF TGTGCCAGCAGCCCTCACCCGGACAGCTCATATTCACCCCTCCACTTT
TRBD1 - TRBJ2-2 TRBV25-1 CASGQGGGELFF TGTGCCAGCGGACAGGGGGGCGGGGAGCTGTTTTTT
TRBD1 - TRBJ2-6 TRBV7-2 CASSQGTGAGANVLTF TGTGCCAGCAGCCAGGGGACAGGGGCTGGGGCCAACGTCCTGACTTTC
- - TRBJ2-1 TRBV5-6 CASSLVGESYNEQFF TGTGCCAGCAGCTTGGTGGGGGAGTCCTACAATGAGCAGTTCTTC
- - TRBJ2-6 TRBV2 CASREFGGSGANVLTF TGTGCCAGCAGGGAATTTGGGGGCTCTGGGGCCAACGTCCTGACTTTC
- few TRBJ2-7 TRBV5-4 CASSPTSTHEQYF TGTGCCAGCAGCCCCACTAGTACCCACGAGCAGTACTTC
- - TRBJ2-2 TRBV19 CASLRRTGELFF TGTGCCAGCCTGAGGCGGACCGGGGAGCTGTTTTTT
- - TRBJ1-6 TRBV4-2 CASSQGDNSPLHF TGTGCCAGCTCTCAGGGCGATAATTCACCCCTCCACTTT
- - TRBJ1-6 TRBV30 CAWSRNSPLHF TGTGCCTGGAGTAGAAATTCACCCCTCCACTTT
TRBD1 - TRBJ2-3 TRBV19 CASKGTATDTQYF TGTGCCAGTAAGGGGACAGCCACAGATACGCAGTATTTT
- few TRBJ1-2 TRBV4-2 CASSQARGEHYGYTF TGTGCCAGCAGCCAAGCGAGGGGTGAGCACTATGGCTACACCTTC
TRBD2 - TRBJ2-5 TRBV10-3 CAIRRSSGVETQYF TGTGCCATCAGAAGGTCCAGCGGGGTAGAGACCCAGTACTTC
- few TRBJ2-2 TRBV6-6 CASSGRDTGELFF TGTGCCAGCAGCGGCCGGGACACCGGGGAGCTGTTTTTT
- - TRBJ2-1 TRBV7-2 CASSLGYNEQFF TGTGCCAGCAGCTTAGGATACAATGAGCAGTTCTTC
TRBD1 few TRBJ2-1 TRBV15 CATSDRDRGFNEQFF TGTGCCACCAGCGACCGGGACAGGGGTTTCAATGAGCAGTTCTTC
- few TRBJ2-1 TRBV4-1 CASSQVDLVSYNEQFF TGCGCCAGCAGCCAAGTAGACCTAGTCTCCTACAATGAGCAGTTCTTC
- - TRBJ1-4 TRBV5-1 CASSGGDATNEKLFF TGCGCCAGTTCGGGGGGAGACGCAACTAATGAAAAACTGTTTTTT
- - TRBJ1-2 TRBV29-1 CSVNLQGGYGYTF TGCAGCGTTAATTTACAGGGCGGCTATGGCTACACCTTC
- - TRBJ2-3 TRBV7-2 CASSLASFTDTQYF TGTGCCAGCAGCTTAGCCTCGTTCACAGATACGCAGTATTTT
- - TRBJ1-5 TRBV29-1 CSVEHRGRQPQHF TGCAGCGTTGAACACCGTGGGCGGCAGCCCCAGCATTTT
TRBD1 few TRBJ2-5 TRBV5-8 CASSGGTGGYQETQYF TGTGCCAGCAGCGGTGGGACAGGGGGCTACCAAGAGACCCAGTACTTC
- - TRBJ1-1 TRBV18 CASSLDKYEAFF TGTGCCAGCTCACTTGACAAGTATGAAGCTTTCTTT
TRBD1 - TRBJ1-4 TRBV14 CASSQSRGQELFF TGTGCCAGCAGCCAATCGAGGGGGCAGGAACTGTTTTTT
- - TRBJ2-7 TRBV30 CAWSSYFYEQYF TGTGCCTGGAGTTCCTACTTCTACGAGCAGTACTTC
- - TRBJ2-3 TRBV27 CASSLGEKDTQYF TGTGCCAGCAGTTTGGGCGAAAAAGATACGCAGTATTTT
- - TRBJ1-5 TRBV30 CAWSGGNSNQPQHF TGTGCCTGGAGTGGAGGTAATAGCAATCAGCCCCAGCATTTT
- - TRBJ2-1 TRBV10-3 CAISESGPHNEQFF TGTGCCATCAGTGAGTCGGGGCCCCACAATGAGCAGTTCTTC
- - TRBJ1-2 TRBV5-1 CASSRGTAAEIGYTF TGCGCCAGCAGCCGCGGGACGGCGGCGGAGATCGGCTACACCTTC
TRBD2 - TRBJ2-5 TRBV11-3 CASSLWASGAETQYF TGTGCCAGCAGCTTGTGGGCTAGCGGGGCAGAGACCCAGTACTTC
- few TRBJ1-2 TRBV25-1 CASSAIMYGYTF TGTGCCAGCAGTGCCATTATGTATGGCTACACCTTC
TRBD2 few TRBJ2-1 TRBV11-2 CASSSGGFDWFF TGTGCCAGCAGCTCGGGGGGGTTTGATTGGTTCTTC
- - TRBJ2-5 TRBV20-1 CSARAEETQYF TGCAGTGCTAGAGCCGAAGAGACCCAGTACTTC
- - TRBJ2-1 TRBV5-1 CASSFVAGVVNEQFF TGCGCCAGCAGCTTCGTGGCAGGGGTGGTGAATGAGCAGTTCTTC
- - TRBJ1-6 TRBV7-2 CASSSPHNSPLHF TGTGCCAGCAGCTCACCCCATAATTCACCCCTCCACTTT
- - TRBJ1-6 TRBV28 CASLPQRGNSPLHF TGTGCCAGCCTACCCCAGCGGGGAAATTCACCCCTCCACTTT
- - TRBJ1-2 TRBV5-4 CASSLDGANYGYTF TGTGCCAGCAGCTTAGACGGAGCTAACTATGGCTACACCTTC
- - TRBJ1-1 TRBV5-1 CASSLDRVNTEAFF TGCGCCAGCAGCTTGGACAGGGTGAACACTGAAGCTTTCTTT
- - TRBJ2-2 TRBV29-1 CSVGAGTLNTGELFF TGCAGCGTTGGCGCCGGGACACTGAACACCGGGGAGCTGTTTTTT
- once TRBJ2-5 TRBV2 CASSEQTQYF TGTGCCAGCAGTGAACAAACCCAGTACTTC
TRBD1 - TRBJ1-2 TRBV7-9 CASSSDRGYGYTF TGTGCCAGCAGCTCCGACAGGGGCTATGGCTACACCTTC
TRBD1 - TRBJ1-5 TRBV7-9 CASSLGQGGDQPQHF TGTGCCAGCAGCTTGGGGCAGGGGGGCGATCAGCCCCAGCATTTT
- - TRBJ2-7 TRBV7-2 CASSLAADYEQYF TGTGCCAGCAGCTTAGCGGCGGACTACGAGCAGTACTTC
TRBD1 once TRBJ2-5 TRBV25-1 CASSPGTGGVETQYF TGTGCCAGCAGCCCCGGGACAGGGGGCGTAGAGACCCAGTACTTC
- - TRBJ1-3 TRBV30 CAWFRSGNTIYF TGTGCCTGGTTCCGCTCTGGAAACACCATATATTTT
TRBD1 - TRBJ1-2 TRBV30 CAWRVTQGYGYTF TGTGCCTGGAGGGTAACACAGGGGTATGGCTACACCTTC
TRBD1 few TRBJ1-1 TRBV6-5 CASSKPTGSNTEAFF TGTGCCAGCAGTAAACCGACAGGGTCGAACACTGAAGCTTTCTTT
- - TRBJ1-3 TRBV2 CASSRQSSGNTIYF TGTGCCAGCAGTAGACAGAGCTCTGGAAACACCATATATTTT
- few TRBJ2-7 TRBV14 CASSQEMGTSYEQYF TGTGCCAGCAGCCAAGAAATGGGGACCTCCTACGAGCAGTACTTC
TRBD1 many TRBJ2-6 TRBV7-9 CASSLRGLGANVLTF TGTGCCAGCAGCCTCAGGGGGCTTGGGGCCAACGTCCTGACTTTC
- - TRBJ1-5 TRBV27 CASSLGEDNQPQHF TGTGCCAGCAGCCTGGGGGAGGACAATCAGCCCCAGCATTTT
TRBD1 - TRBJ1-4 TRBV4-1 CASSRPTGRNEKLFF TGCGCCAGCAGCCGACCGACAGGGAGGAATGAAAAACTGTTTTTT
- - TRBJ1-5 TRBV5-1 CASSLAGTGQPQHF TGCGCCAGCAGCTTGGCAGGGACGGGACAGCCCCAGCATTTT
- - TRBJ1-6 TRBV29-1 CSVEGSQNSPLHF TGCAGCGTTGAAGGCAGCCAGAATTCACCCCTCCACTTT
TRBD1 - TRBJ1-2 TRBV27 CASSSQGSAYGYTF TGTGCCAGCAGTTCACAGGGGAGTGCCTATGGCTACACCTTC
TRBD1 - TRBJ2-1 TRBV5-1 CASSLGQGINEQFF TGCGCCAGCAGCTTGGGACAGGGGATCAATGAGCAGTTCTTC
- - TRBJ1-3 TRBV5-6 CASSSGTVVGNTIYF TGTGCCAGCAGCTCCGGGACGGTTGTGGGAAACACCATATATTTT
- few TRBJ2-7 TRBV5-1 CASSLAGRSKVYF TGCGCCAGCAGCTTGGCCGGCAGATCTAAAGTTTACTTC
- few TRBJ2-7 TRBV28 CASSYGHAGQYF TGTGCCAGCAGTTACGGACACGCCGGGCAGTACTTC
TRBD2 - TRBJ2-7 TRBV6-5 CASSYSTGGTEQYF TGTGCCAGCAGTTACTCAACGGGGGGGACAGAGCAGTACTTC
TRBD1 - TRBJ1-4 TRBV9 CASSGRTGTSEKLFF TGTGCCAGCAGCGGCCGGACAGGGACATCCGAAAAACTGTTTTTT